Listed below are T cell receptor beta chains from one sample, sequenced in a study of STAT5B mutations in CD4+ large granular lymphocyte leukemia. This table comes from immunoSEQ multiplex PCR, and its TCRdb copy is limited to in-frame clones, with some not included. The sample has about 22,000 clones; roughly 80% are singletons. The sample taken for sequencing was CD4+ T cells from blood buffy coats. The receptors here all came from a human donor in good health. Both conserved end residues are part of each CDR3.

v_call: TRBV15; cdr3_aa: CATSKARGGGSGANVLTF
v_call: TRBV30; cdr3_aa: CAWTSGTSGTSEQYF
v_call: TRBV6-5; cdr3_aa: CASIQGREQYF
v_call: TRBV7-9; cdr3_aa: CASSLGPRGQGWFAEAFF
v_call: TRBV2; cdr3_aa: CASSPGGARGWKFF
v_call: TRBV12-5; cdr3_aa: CASATGGSPLDEQFF
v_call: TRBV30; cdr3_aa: CAWSRETIRTGELFF
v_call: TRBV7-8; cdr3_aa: CASSLGGGPGYEQYF
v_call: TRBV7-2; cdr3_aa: CASSFTLAGGTDTQYF
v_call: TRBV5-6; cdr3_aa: CASSLTGWGELFF
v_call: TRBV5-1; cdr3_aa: CASSLAGHTEAFF
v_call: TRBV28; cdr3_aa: CASRPRTSGRLDEQYF
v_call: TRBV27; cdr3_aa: CASMRGAGGYEQYF
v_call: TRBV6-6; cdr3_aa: CASSPHPDRGRTEAFF
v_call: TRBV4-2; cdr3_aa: CASSPRDTANYGYTF
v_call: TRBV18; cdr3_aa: CASSPGQSSYEQYF
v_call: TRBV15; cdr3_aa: CATSRDLGHEQFF
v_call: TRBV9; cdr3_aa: CASSAGQVQSGELFF
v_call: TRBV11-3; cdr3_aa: CASSLAGADEQYF
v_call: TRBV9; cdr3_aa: CASSALPRGDEQFF
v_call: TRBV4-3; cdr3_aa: CASSQGALMNTEAFF
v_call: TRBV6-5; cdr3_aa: CASSYSRWRNTEAFF
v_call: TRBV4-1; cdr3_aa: CASSQDKYSTDTQYF
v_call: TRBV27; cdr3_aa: CASMSNKNTGELFF
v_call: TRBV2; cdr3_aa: CASRGVTSANEQFF
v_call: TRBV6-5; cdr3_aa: CASRSVAVSYGYTF
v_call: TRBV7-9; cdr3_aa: CASSPSGTSIETQYF
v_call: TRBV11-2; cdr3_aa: CASSPGTGGDTQYF
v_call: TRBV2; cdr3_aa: CASSETRSPLWLGTF
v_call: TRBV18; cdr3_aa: CASSPGGSRSEQFF
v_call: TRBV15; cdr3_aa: CATSSRLAGGWETQYF
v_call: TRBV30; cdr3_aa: CACFPGGGEQFF